The 25 T cell receptor beta chains in this list originate from one sample, sequenced in a study of blood T cells in healthy people across ages. Primers used in a second PCR of about 7 to 11 cycles were a sample-barcoded 5' primer and a J-beta primer mix. TCRdb analysed the 5' RACE reads with MiXCR anew, one entry per CDR3 protein. The sample holds 850,000 or so distinct CDR3 sequences, around 26% seen once. Sequenced input: blood. These TCRs come from an elderly woman in good health.

This clonotype was recorded many times. The V gene is TRBV5-1, the J gene TRBJ1-6, with D possibly being TRBD1 (5 bases). The germline V gene encodes CDR1 SGHRS and CDR2 YFSETQ. V was clipped by 4 bases and J by 5 bases, with 7 bases between them. The CDR3 runs 13 residues. CDR3 region: CASSRGDNSPLHF. Here the CDR3 DNA reads TGCGCCAGCAGCAGGGGCGATAATTCACCCCTCCACTTT.

To note about this clonotype: With a much larger clone just one base away, this may be a read error. The V gene is TRBV4-3, the J gene TRBJ2-7; D gene ambiguous. CDR1 and CDR2 (germline): LGHNA, YSLEER. Trimming shortened V by 4 bases and J by 7 bases, and 14 bases separated the two germline ends. CDR3 length: 13 residues. CDR3: CASSRSAGDEQYF. The DNA of the CDR3 is TGCGCCAGCAGCCGTTCAGCTGGGGATGAGCAGTACTTC.

This clonotype was seen only a few times. The chain is built from TRBV20-1 and TRBJ2-2, with D possibly being TRBD1 (6 bases). CDR3 length equals 16 residues. CDR1 and CDR2 (germline): DFQATT, SNEGSKA (reference sequence). Trimming took off 5 bases at V and 0 bases at J, with 16 bases between the two ends. The chain's CDR3 is CSAAGFRGTNTGELFF. CDR3 sequence (DNA): TGCAGTGCTGCGGGCTTCAGGGGAACGAACACCGGGGAGCTGTTTTTT.

This clonotype came up a few times. A much larger clone lies one base from this, so it may be a read error. The chain couples TRBV12-3 or TRBV12-4 to TRBJ2-3; D is unresolved. The CDR3 loop spans 13 amino acids. DNA of the CDR3: TGTGCCAGCAGTTTATTTGGAAAAGATGCGCAGTATTTT. Translation: CASSLFGKDAQYF.

This clonotype appeared a single time. The chain uses TRBV20-1 and TRBJ1-2; 10 positions agree with TRBD1. V was pared by 1 base and J by 6 bases, with 5 bases of the junction left unmatched. The CDR3 length is 14 residues. Per germline, CDR1 DFQATT and CDR2 SNEGSKA (reference sequence). The CDR3 coding sequence is TGCAGTGCTAGAGCGCCGACAGGGGGCAATGGCTACACCTTC. Translation gives CSARAPTGGNGYTF.

This clonotype occurred a few times. V gene TRBV23-1 combines with J gene TRBJ2-4, with a weak D call TRBD2 (5 bases). TRBV23-1 is reported as an ORF; its role is uncertain. CDR3 length: 17 residues. V was cut by 4 bases and J by 7 bases, with 23 bases left in between. The CDR3 reads CASSPPGLSLLLNIQYF. The CDR3 coding sequence is TGCGCCAGCAGTCCACCCGGACTCAGCCTGCTTCTTAACATTCAGTACTTC.

Only a few counts were recorded for this clonotype. The chain couples TRBV20-1 to TRBJ2-2, with D maybe TRBD2 (7 bases). Per germline, CDR1 DFQATT and CDR2 SNEGSKA (reference sequence). Trimming left V 1 base short and J 2 bases short, with 11 bases between. There are 15 residues in the CDR3. CDR3 in amino acids: CSARGAGANTGELFF. In nucleotides, the CDR3 is TGCAGTGCTAGAGGGGCGGGGGCCAACACCGGGGAGCTGTTTTTT.

This clonotype was seen at least ten times. V gene TRBV11-2 combines with J gene TRBJ2-1; D uncertain. Deletions cut 5 bases from V and 0 bases from J, with 11 bases between. Germline lookup yields CDR1 SGHAT and CDR2 FQNNGV. The CDR3 totals 15 residues. The CDR3 sequence is CASSPRASSYNEQFF. The CDR3 DNA follows: TGTGCCAGCAGCCCTCGGGCGTCCTCCTACAATGAGCAGTTCTTC.

The J gene is TRBJ2-7, the V gene TRBV6-6, with TRBD1 as a possible D gene (6 bases). CDR1 and CDR2 (germline): MNHNY, SVGAGI (reference sequence). This CDR3 contains 14 residues. The germline V and J ends were trimmed by 5 bases and 10 bases, with 21 bases remaining between them. This CDR3 reads CASSQQGTQEAQYF. CDR3 bases: TGTGCCAGCAGTCAGCAGGGGACCCAAGAGGCCCAGTACTTC.

The chain carries TRBV20-1 and TRBJ1-2; 10 bases fit TRBD1. CDR1 is DFQATT, CDR2 SNEGSKA, per germline (reference sequence). The trim removed 5 bases at V and 6 bases at J, leaving 6 bases unmatched. CDR3 length: 13 amino acids. The CDR3 reads CSALSGTGDGYTF. The CDR3 DNA sequence: TGCAGTGCTCTATCCGGGACAGGGGATGGCTACACCTTC.

Only a few counts were recorded for this clonotype. V is TRBV4-2 and J is TRBJ1-2; D is uncertain. Germline CDR1 LGHNA, CDR2 YNFKEQ. This CDR3 has 14 amino acids. V was pared by 4 bases and J by 0 bases, with 9 bases between. CDR3 amino acids: CASSPYSANYGYTF. The CDR3 DNA reads as TGTGCCAGCAGCCCTTACAGCGCTAACTATGGCTACACCTTC.

For this clonotype: A clone one base away is much larger, so this may be a read error. V and J are TRBV12-3 or TRBV12-4 and TRBJ2-1; D is ambiguous. The CDR3 is made up of 14 amino acids. V was cut by 6 bases and J by 12 bases, with 21 bases left in between. The chain's CDR3 is CASSYPTVFGGQFF. DNA of the CDR3: TGTGCCAGCAGCTATCCCACAGTGTTTGGTGGGCAGTTCTTC.

This clonotype was counted between two and nine times. V gene TRBV5-1 combines with J gene TRBJ2-5, with 7 bases lining up with TRBD1. CDR1 is SGHRS, CDR2 YFSETQ, per germline. V dropped 5 bases and J dropped 4; count of bases not matched to a gene: 14. The CDR3 totals 16 residues. CDR3 coding DNA: TGCGCCAGCAGATCCCCGACAGGGTCGGTGACAGAGACCCAGTACTTC. It yields the protein CASRSPTGSVTETQYF.

This clonotype occurred a few times. The chain links TRBV6-1 to TRBJ1-5; TRBD1 agrees at 7 bases. The germline gives CDR1 MNHNS, CDR2 SASEGT. This CDR3 contains 15 residues. V dropped 4 bases and J dropped 2; count of bases not matched to a gene: 5. The DNA of the CDR3 is TGTGCCAGCAGTGGAGAGACAGGGCGCAATCAGCCCCAGCATTTT. Its translation: CASSGETGRNQPQHF.

Regarding this clonotype: Likely a read error: the CDR3 ends without its conserved phenylalanine or tryptophan. The chain combines TRBV28 with TRBJ1-2, with a weak D call TRBD1 (6 bases). CDR1 is MDHEN, CDR2 SYDVKM, per germline. The CDR3 runs to 16 residues. The V end was cut by 3 bases, the J end by 2 bases, with 16 bases between. For the CDR3, the DNA is TGTGCCAGCAGTTTCCTACCAGGGGTTCGGAACTATGGCTACACCGTC. This translates into CASSFLPGVRNYGYTV.

This clonotype was detected many times. This chain links TRBV7-2 with TRBJ1-2, with D possibly TRBD1 on 6 matching bases. The CDR3 is 15 amino acids. Germline V gives CDR1 SGHTA, CDR2 FQGNSA. The V end lost 4 bases, the J end lost 1 base, and 13 bases lay between the germline ends. The CDR3, as DNA: TGTGCCAGCAGCTCGATGACAGGAGTTAACTATGGCTACACCTTC. It specifies CASSSMTGVNYGYTF. Filled out from reference TRBV7-2 and TRBJ1-2, the complete variable domain reads GAGVSQSPSNKVTEKGKDVELRCDPISGHTALYWYRQSLGQGLEFLIYFQGNSAPDKSGLPSDRFSAERTGGSVSTLTIQRTQQEDSAVYLCASSSMTGVNYGYTFGSGTRLTVV.

The chain has TRBV20-1 and TRBJ1-1; D remains unclear. With 5 bases removed from V and 11 bases from J, the gap between germline ends came to 24 bases. The CDR3 sequence is 14 residues long. Germline V gives CDR1 DFQATT, CDR2 SNEGSKA (reference sequence). CDR3 sequence reads: CSAPPRWRASGAFF. CDR3 coding DNA: TGCAGTGCTCCGCCCCGATGGAGGGCTTCGGGGGCTTTCTTT.

The V call is TRBV7-2, the J call TRBJ1-5; D unresolved. There are 15 residues in the CDR3. CDR1 SGHTA and CDR2 FQGNSA come from the germline V gene. The V and J ends lost 4 bases and 3 bases respectively, with 13 bases between them. The CDR3 region has the DNA TGTGCCAGCAGCTCCCAGATCGGGGACAATCAGCCCCAGCATTTT. Translation gives CASSSQIGDNQPQHF.

This rearrangement joins TRBV6-2 or TRBV6-3 to TRBJ2-3; no reliable D call. Germline CDR1 reads MNHEY; CDR2 reads SVGEGT. V was pared by 2 bases and J by 2 bases, with 11 bases between. The CDR3 covers 15 residues. CDR3 amino acids: CASSYGVGPTDTQYF. Here the CDR3 DNA reads TGTGCCAGCAGTTACGGGGTGGGCCCCACAGATACGCAGTATTTT.

This sequence joins TRBV6-1 and TRBJ1-2; D gene uncertain. Per the germline V gene, CDR1 is MNHNS and CDR2 is SASEGT. The CDR3 runs 14 residues. Trimming shortened V by 1 base and J by 4 bases, and 10 bases separated the two germline ends. In DNA, the CDR3 is TGTGCCAGCAGTGAAGGGCGGCAGAGCTATGGCTACACCTTC. Its translation: CASSEGRQSYGYTF.

This clonotype was seen many times. The chain joins TRBV7-2 to TRBJ2-1; 11 bases line up with TRBD2. The CDR3 contains 15 residues. The V and J ends lost 5 bases and 12 bases, in that order; junction bases with no gene match: 12. Per germline, CDR1 SGHTA and CDR2 FQGNSA. CDR3: CASSILAGGYLGQFF. DNA for the CDR3: TGTGCCAGCAGCATTCTAGCGGGGGGATATTTGGGGCAGTTCTTC. The full variable domain, rest sourced from reference TRBV7-2 and TRBJ2-1, is GAGVSQSPSNKVTEKGKDVELRCDPISGHTALYWYRQSLGQGLEFLIYFQGNSAPDKSGLPSDRFSAERTGGSVSTLTIQRTQQEDSAVYLCASSILAGGYLGQFFGPGTRLTVL.

The chain is built from TRBV20-1 and TRBJ2-5; no clear D. The germline V gene encodes CDR1 DFQATT and CDR2 SNEGSKA (reference sequence). This CDR3 spans 17 amino acids. The germline V and J ends were trimmed by 0 bases and 11 bases, with 28 bases remaining between them. The CDR3 sequence is CSARDPLLAHYGNEQYF. CDR3 DNA sequence: TGCAGTGCTAGAGATCCGCTGTTAGCTCACTACGGCAATGAGCAGTACTTC.

This clonotype has only one observation. J is TRBJ1-2 and V is TRBV20-1, with D perhaps TRBD1 (6 bases). Trimming removed 5 bases from V and 6 bases from J, with 22 bases in between. The CDR3 spans 15 residues. Germline CDR1 reads DFQATT; CDR2 reads SNEGSKA (reference sequence). The CDR3 spells CSALILGQTRDGYTF. As DNA, the CDR3 is TGCAGTGCTCTGATCCTTGGACAGACCCGCGATGGCTACACCTTC.

In its sample, this clonotype was seen many times. V is TRBV24-1 and J is TRBJ2-1; D tentatively fits TRBD1 or TRBD2 (5 bases each). Per the germline V gene, CDR1 is KGHDR and CDR2 is SFDVKD. Trimming removed 2 bases from V and 9 bases from J, with 22 bases in between. The CDR3 is 17 residues long. The chain's CDR3 is CATSDSLRGTLSIEQFF. CDR3 coding DNA: TGTGCCACCAGTGATTCCTTGAGGGGCACCCTAAGCATTGAGCAGTTCTTC.

This clonotype was counted between two and nine times. This chain uses TRBV11-2 with TRBJ2-3, with D perhaps matching TRBD1 (5 bases). The CDR3 is 16 residues long. Trimming pared 2 bases from V and 0 bases from J, leaving 12 bases between. CDR1 and CDR2 (germline): SGHAT, FQNNGV. In DNA form, the CDR3 reads TGTGCCAGCAGCTTAAGGGCAGGGTCTAGCACAGATACGCAGTATTTT. Translating gives CASSLRAGSSTDTQYF.